The 7 T cell receptor beta chains below come from one sample, sequenced in a study of blood T cell repertoires in COVID-19 (dated by TCRdb to 2018 to 2020). The method behind the library was the immunoSEQ multiplex PCR assay. TCRdb mirrors the immuneACCESS table, restricted to in-frame sequences. Some clones are absent from its copies; in checked studies, under half trace to an unresolved V gene, and the reason for the others is unknown. In this sample the table shows about 160,000 clones, roughly four fifths of which occur a single time. The top ten constitute about 11% of the sample. The sequencing input was peripheral blood. These receptors originate from a human donor in a cohort sampled during active COVID-19.

The chain combines TRBV9 with TRBJ2-7; 7 bases agree with TRBD1. Germline trimming cut 2 bases from V and 5 bases from J; bases unmatched to any gene: 7. The CDR3 extends over 14 amino acids. CDR1 is SGDLS and CDR2 is YYNGEE in the germline V gene. The CDR3 sequence is CASSVSGDSHEQYF. CDR3 bases: TGTGCCAGCAGCGTGTCAGGGGACAGCCACGAGCAGTACTTC.

This chain links TRBV6-5 with TRBJ1-2; no clear D. Trimming shortened V by 6 bases and J by 4 bases, and 15 bases separated the two germline ends. The CDR3 length is 14 residues. In germline, CDR1 is MNHEY, CDR2 SVGAGI. The CDR3 loop reads CASRPREYSYGYTF. The CDR3 coding sequence is TGTGCCAGCAGGCCACGGGAGTATTCCTATGGCTACACCTTC.

This clone was picked up many times. DNA of the CDR3: TGTGCCAGCAGCGGCTCGGGGTCCCTCAACTATGGCTACACCTTC. It encodes CASSGSGSLNYGYTF. The rearrangement uses TRBV6-6 and TRBJ1-2, with no clear D. This CDR3 spans 15 amino acids. CDR1 is MNHNY, CDR2 SVGAGI, per germline (reference sequence). Trimming pared 6 bases from V and 2 bases from J, leaving 16 bases between.

V gene TRBV13 combines with J gene TRBJ2-7; the D gene is possibly TRBD1 (6 bases). The CDR3 has 14 residues. Trimming took off 5 bases at V and 2 bases at J, with 13 bases between the two ends. Germline V gene sequence: CDR1 PRHDT, CDR2 FYEKMQ (reference sequence). The CDR3 DNA reads TGTGCCAGCAGCCCCCAGGGGAATCCCTACGAGCAGTACTTC. This encodes CASSPQGNPYEQYF.

This clone occurred once. The rearrangement links TRBV6-5 to TRBJ2-3; TRBD2 might be the D (7 bases). The V end lost 6 bases, the J end lost 4 bases, and 17 bases lay between the germline ends. The CDR3 sequence is 15 residues long. Germline V CDR1 and CDR2: MNHEY, SVGAGI. CDR3 residues: CASRKKWGGPDTQYF. The CDR3 DNA reads TGTGCCAGCAGAAAAAAATGGGGGGGCCCAGATACGCAGTATTTT.

V usage is TRBV7-9 and J usage is TRBJ2-7; D is unclear. This CDR3 region has 14 residues. Trimming stripped 1 base from V and 3 bases from J, with 10 bases between. CDR1 and CDR2 from the germline V gene are SEHNR and FQNEAQ (reference sequence). This CDR3 reads CASSLDGGRYEQYF. Written as DNA, the CDR3 is TGTGCCAGCAGCTTAGACGGCGGCCGCTACGAGCAGTACTTC.

This chain links TRBV7-6 with TRBJ2-5, with a weak D call TRBD1 (5 bases). Germline V gene sequence: CDR1 SGHVS, CDR2 FNYEAQ. The CDR3 has 15 amino acids. V lost 1 base and J 0 bases, leaving 9 bases between the germline ends. Here the CDR3 DNA reads TGTGCCAGCAGCTTAGGGACACAGTACCAAGAGACCCAGTACTTC. Translation gives CASSLGTQYQETQYF.